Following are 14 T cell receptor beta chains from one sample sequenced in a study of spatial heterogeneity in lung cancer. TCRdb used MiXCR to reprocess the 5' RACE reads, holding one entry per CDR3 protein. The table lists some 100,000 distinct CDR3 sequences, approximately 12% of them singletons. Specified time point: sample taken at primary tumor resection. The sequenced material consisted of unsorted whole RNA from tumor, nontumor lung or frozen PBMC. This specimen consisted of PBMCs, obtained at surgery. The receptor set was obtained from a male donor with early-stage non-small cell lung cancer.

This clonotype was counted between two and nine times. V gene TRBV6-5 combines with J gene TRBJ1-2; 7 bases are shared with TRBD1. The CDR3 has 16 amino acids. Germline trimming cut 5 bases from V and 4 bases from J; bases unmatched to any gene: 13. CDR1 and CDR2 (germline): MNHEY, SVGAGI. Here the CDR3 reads CASSTRQGGVVYGYTF. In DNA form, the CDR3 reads TGTGCCAGCAGTACCCGACAGGGAGGAGTAGTCTATGGCTACACCTTC.

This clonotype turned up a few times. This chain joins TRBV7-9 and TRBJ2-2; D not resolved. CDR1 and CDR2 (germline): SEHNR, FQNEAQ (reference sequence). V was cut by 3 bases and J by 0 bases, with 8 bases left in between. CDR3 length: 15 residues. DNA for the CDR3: TGTGCCAGCAGCTTCATGGACGCGAACACCGGGGAGCTGTTTTTT. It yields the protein CASSFMDANTGELFF.

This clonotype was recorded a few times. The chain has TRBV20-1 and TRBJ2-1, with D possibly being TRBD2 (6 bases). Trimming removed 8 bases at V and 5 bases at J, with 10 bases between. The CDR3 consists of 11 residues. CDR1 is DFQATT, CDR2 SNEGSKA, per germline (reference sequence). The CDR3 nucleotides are TGCAGTCTAGCGTCGAACAATGAGCAGTTCTTC. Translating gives CSLASNNEQFF.

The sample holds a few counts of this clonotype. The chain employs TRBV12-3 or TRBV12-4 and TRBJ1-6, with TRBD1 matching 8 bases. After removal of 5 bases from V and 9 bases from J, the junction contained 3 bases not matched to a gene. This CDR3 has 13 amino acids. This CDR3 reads CASSPTGVSPLHF. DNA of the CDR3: TGTGCCAGCAGTCCGACAGGGGTTTCACCCCTCCACTTT.

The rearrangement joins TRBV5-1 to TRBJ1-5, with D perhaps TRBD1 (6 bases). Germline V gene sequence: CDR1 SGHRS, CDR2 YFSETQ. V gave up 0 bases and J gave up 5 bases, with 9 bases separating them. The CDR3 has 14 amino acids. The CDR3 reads CASSLGSGDQPQHF. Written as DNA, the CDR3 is TGCGCCAGCAGCTTGGGCTCAGGGGATCAGCCCCAGCATTTT.

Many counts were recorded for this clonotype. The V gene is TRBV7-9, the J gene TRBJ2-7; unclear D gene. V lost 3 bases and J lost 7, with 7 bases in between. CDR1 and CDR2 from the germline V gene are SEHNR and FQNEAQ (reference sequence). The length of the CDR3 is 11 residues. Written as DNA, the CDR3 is TGTGCCAGCAGCTTTGTCCAGGAGCAGTACTTC. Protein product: CASSFVQEQYF.

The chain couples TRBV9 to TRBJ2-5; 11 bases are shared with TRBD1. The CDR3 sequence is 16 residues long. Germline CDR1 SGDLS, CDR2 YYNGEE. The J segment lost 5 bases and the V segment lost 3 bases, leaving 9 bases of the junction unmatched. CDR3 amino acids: CASSAYRTGGKETQYF. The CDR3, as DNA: TGTGCCAGCAGCGCTTACCGGACAGGGGGCAAGGAGACCCAGTACTTC.

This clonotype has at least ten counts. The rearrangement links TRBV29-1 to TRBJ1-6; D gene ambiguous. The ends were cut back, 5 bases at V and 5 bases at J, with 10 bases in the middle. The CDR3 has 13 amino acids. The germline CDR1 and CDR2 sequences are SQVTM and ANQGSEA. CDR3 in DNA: TGCAGCGTTAGGGAGGCAGATAATTCACCCCTCCACTTT. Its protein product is CSVREADNSPLHF.

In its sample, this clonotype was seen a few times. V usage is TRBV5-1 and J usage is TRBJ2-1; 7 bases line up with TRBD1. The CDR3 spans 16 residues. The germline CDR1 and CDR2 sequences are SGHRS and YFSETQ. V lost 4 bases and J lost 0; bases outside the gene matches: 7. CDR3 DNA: TGCGCCAGCAGCAAAAACCGGGACAGCTCCTACAATGAGCAGTTCTTC. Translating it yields CASSKNRDSSYNEQFF.

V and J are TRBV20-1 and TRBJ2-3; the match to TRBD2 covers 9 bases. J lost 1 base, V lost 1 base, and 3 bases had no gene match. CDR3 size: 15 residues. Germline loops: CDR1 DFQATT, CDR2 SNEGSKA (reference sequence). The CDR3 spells CSARARTSGTDTQYF. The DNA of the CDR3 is TGCAGTGCTAGAGCTCGGACTAGCGGCACAGATACGCAGTATTTT.

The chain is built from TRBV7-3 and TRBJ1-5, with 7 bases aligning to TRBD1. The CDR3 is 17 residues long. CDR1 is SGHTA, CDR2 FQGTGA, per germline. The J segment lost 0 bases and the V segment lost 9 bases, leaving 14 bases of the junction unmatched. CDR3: CARRGRGAFYSNQPQHF. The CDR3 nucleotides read TGTGCCAGACGAGGCAGGGGGGCCTTTTATAGCAATCAGCCCCAGCATTTT.

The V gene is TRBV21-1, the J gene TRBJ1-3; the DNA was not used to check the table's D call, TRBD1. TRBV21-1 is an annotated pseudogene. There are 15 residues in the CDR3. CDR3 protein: CASSNLGQRGNTIYF. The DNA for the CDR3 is TGTGCCAGCAGCAACCTGGGACAGCGTGGAAACACCATATATTTT.

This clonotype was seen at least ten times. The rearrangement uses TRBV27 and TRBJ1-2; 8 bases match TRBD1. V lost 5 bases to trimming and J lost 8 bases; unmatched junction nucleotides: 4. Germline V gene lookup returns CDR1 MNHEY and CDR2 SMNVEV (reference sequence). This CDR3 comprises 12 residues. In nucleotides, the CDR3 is TGTGCCAGCAGTACCAGGGGGCGCGGCTACACCTTC. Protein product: CASSTRGRGYTF.

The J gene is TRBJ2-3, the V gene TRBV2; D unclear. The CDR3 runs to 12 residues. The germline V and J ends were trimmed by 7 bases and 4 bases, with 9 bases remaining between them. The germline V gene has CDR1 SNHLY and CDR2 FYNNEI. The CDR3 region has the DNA TGTGCCAGCAACGAATTGGCAGATACGCAGTATTTT. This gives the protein CASNELADTQYF.